These T cell receptor beta chains were read from a single sample in a study of tumor-infiltrating lymphocytes in primary liver carcinoma. TCRdb reprocessed the multiplex PCR reads with MiXCR, giving one entry per CDR3 protein. The table has around 70,000 distinct CDR3 sequences, about 72% seen once. What was sequenced was liver tumor tissue from sampling region 4. These receptors were taken from a man aged 40-49 years with primary liver carcinoma and hepatitis B virus infection. The CDR3 runs from the conserved cysteine through the conserved F or W. A D gene is named only where the DNA matches it firmly. Expanded clones get a size class; other rows say once, few or many, or leave the size out.

clone_size | j_call | v_call | d_call | cdr3_aa | cdr3_nt
- | TRBJ1-2 | TRBV29-1 | - | CSVVLTQNFGYTF | TGCAGTGTCGTTCTGACCCAAAACTTTGGCTACACCTTC
many | TRBJ2-7 | TRBV13 | - | CASSFRQNNEQYF | TGTGCCAGCAGCTTTAGACAGAACAACGAGCAGTACTTC
many | TRBJ1-5 | TRBV30 | - | CAWSVGGEYQPQHF | TGTGCCTGGAGTGTAGGAGGAGAGTATCAGCCCCAGCATTTT
once | TRBJ2-3 | TRBV12-3/TRBV12-4 | TRBD1 | CVNTMTGDTQYF | TGTGTCAACACCATGACAGGGGATACGCAGTATTTT
many | TRBJ1-1 | TRBV10-2 | - | CASSHTTERAFF | TGCGCCAGCAGTCATACGACAGAACGTGCTTTCTTT
- | TRBJ2-2 | TRBV14 | - | CVSRPTSRDTRTWELFF | TGTGTCAGCAGACCAACCTCCCGGGACACTAGAACCTGGGAGCTGTTTTTT
many | TRBJ2-3 | TRBV29-1 | - | CSVEDSSRGADTQYF | TGCAGCGTTGAAGATAGCAGCAGGGGAGCAGATACGCAGTATTTT
- | TRBJ2-4 | TRBV11-1 | - | CASSLLGGNIQYF | TGTGCCAGCAGCCTCTTGGGAGGAAACATTCAGTACTTC
- | TRBJ2-1 | TRBV18 | TRBD2 | CTSSLLAREGQYNEQFF | TGTACCAGCTCTTTATTGGCGCGGGAGGGACAATACAATGAGCAGTTCTTC
- | TRBJ2-7 | TRBV6-5 | - | CASNLRGQPASYEQYF | TGTGCCAGCAATCTGCGTGGACAGCCAGCGTCCTACGAGCAGTACTTC
- | TRBJ2-2 | TRBV11-2 | TRBD1 | CATGQGNTGGPFF | TGCGCCACGGGACAGGGGAACACCGGGGGGCCGTTTTTT
many | TRBJ1-6 | TRBV5-4 | - | CASSDNLNNSPLHF | TGTGCCAGCAGTGACAACCTTAATAATTCACCCCTCCACTTT